One sample yielded the 28 T cell receptor beta chains listed below, sequenced in a study of T-cell reconstitution after alpha-beta-depleted transplantation in children. Researchers prepared the TCRbeta library using unique molecular identifiers, the study reports. Each CDR3 protein is one row after TCRdb ran MiXCR on the PCR reads. The sample has approximately 7,000 distinct CDR3 sequences; roughly 5.4% are singletons. The sample consisted of PBMCs, mostly from graft donor cells, taken 180 days after TCRalphabeta/CD19-depleted stem cell transplant. The receptors stem from a child under three years old who had a stem cell transplant for acute myeloid leukemia, so the T cells may come from the graft donor.

Many counts were recorded for this clonotype. This chain links TRBV2 with TRBJ2-1; the D call may be TRBD1 or TRBD2 (5 bases each). Trimming removed 8 bases from V and 6 bases from J, with 14 bases in between. There are 13 residues in the CDR3. Germline CDR1 is SNHLY and CDR2 is FYNNEI. CDR3 DNA: TGTGCCAGCGGTACAATGAGGGGCAATGAGCAGTTCTTC. This translates into CASGTMRGNEQFF.

This clonotype has at least ten counts. The rearrangement links TRBV5-6 to TRBJ2-1, with D perhaps TRBD2 (5 bases). Trimming took 7 bases from V and 0 from J, leaving 14 bases between them. The CDR3 extends over 15 amino acids. The germline CDR1 and CDR2 sequences are SGHDT and YYEEEE. The CDR3: CASRLDWSSYNEQFF. Written as DNA, the CDR3 is TGTGCCAGCCGACTGGACTGGAGCTCCTACAATGAGCAGTTCTTC. The whole variable domain, filled in from reference TRBV5-6 and TRBJ2-1, reads DAGVTQSPTHLIKTRGQQVTLRCSPKSGHDTVSWYQQALGQGPQFIFQYYEEEERQRGNFPDRFSGHQFPNYSSELNVNALLLGDSALYLCASRLDWSSYNEQFFGPGTRLTVL.

Many counts were recorded for this clonotype. The chain has TRBV4-1 and TRBJ1-3, with D hard to call. CDR1 and CDR2 (germline): MGHRA, YSYEKL. V gave up 0 bases and J gave up 6 bases, with 12 bases separating them. The CDR3 has 15 amino acids. The CDR3 spells CASSQDHPGENTIYF. Written as DNA, the CDR3 is TGCGCCAGCAGCCAAGATCACCCTGGGGAAAACACCATATATTTT.

Of note for this clonotype: Its ends do not fully match the called genes, so a read error is possible. The J gene is TRBJ2-1, the V gene TRBV3-1; 10 bases map to TRBD2. The CDR3 length is 15 residues. From germline, CDR1 is LGHDT and CDR2 YNNKEL (reference sequence). The CDR3 DNA follows: TGTGCCAGCACCCAAGTCGGACTAGCGGACAATGAGCAGTTCTTC. Residues: CASTQVGLADNEQFF.

This clonotype was found many times. This sequence joins TRBV19 and TRBJ2-1; 7 bases are a match to TRBD2. The CDR3 covers 15 residues. V gave up 6 bases and J gave up 4 bases; unmatched junction bases: 9. Germline V gene data show CDR1 as LNHDA and CDR2 as SQIVND (reference sequence). The CDR3 region has the DNA TGTGCCAGTAGAGGACGGGCTAGCGGATACAATGAGCAGTTCTTC. Amino acid sequence: CASRGRASGYNEQFF.

There are many counts of this clonotype. This chain joins TRBV20-1 and TRBJ1-2; TRBD1 aligns across 7 bases. The CDR3 is 18 residues long. The ends lost 0 bases at V and 3 bases at J; junction bases unmatched: 16. Looked up from germline, CDR1 is DFQATT and CDR2 is SNEGSKA (reference sequence). CDR3 residues: CSARDTSGFTGEYYGYTF. CDR3 DNA sequence: TGCAGTGCTAGAGATACGTCTGGGTTTACAGGGGAATACTATGGCTACACCTTC.

This clonotype showed up many times. The chain employs TRBV28 and TRBJ1-1; D is possibly TRBD1 (6 bases). Germline V gives CDR1 MDHEN, CDR2 SYDVKM. V shed 6 bases and J shed 5 bases, with 19 bases lying between them. The CDR3 extends over 15 amino acids. CDR3 nucleotides: TGTGCCAGCAGGGCCGTCGGGGGGCTTAGGACTGAAGCTTTCTTT. Translation: CASRAVGGLRTEAFF.

This clonotype was recorded at least ten times. The chain recombines TRBV7-8 with TRBJ2-5, with D uncertain. V was trimmed by 1 base and J by 2 bases, leaving 8 bases between them. Germline values: CDR1 SGHVS, CDR2 FQNEAQ. The CDR3 covers 14 residues. CDR3 nucleotide sequence: TGTGCCAGCAGCTTAGTTAGGGAACAAGAGACCCAGTACTTC. Residues: CASSLVREQETQYF.

This clonotype is categorized as medium-sized. The chain links TRBV12-3 or TRBV12-4 to TRBJ2-7, with 7 bases lining up with TRBD1. The CDR3 length is 14 residues. V lost 7 bases and J lost 7; bases outside the gene matches: 13. CDR3 region: CASTPGQPYGEQYF. The CDR3 nucleotides are TGTGCCAGCACCCCGGGACAGCCCTACGGTGAGCAGTACTTC.

This clonotype has at least ten counts. The chain carries TRBV11-2 and TRBJ1-2, with D possibly TRBD1 on 5 matching bases. CDR3 length: 13 amino acids. Germline loops: CDR1 SGHAT, CDR2 FQNNGV. Trimming cost V 5 bases and J 4 bases, with 11 bases left between them. For the CDR3, the DNA is TGTGCCAGCAGCAAAGGGGTTGGCTATGGCTACACCTTC. Encoded protein: CASSKGVGYGYTF.

In its sample, this clonotype was seen many times. The V and J genes are TRBV15 and TRBJ1-6; the D is unclear. Germline values: CDR1 LNHNV, CDR2 YYDKDF (reference sequence). The V and J ends lost 5 bases and 7 bases respectively, with 3 bases between them. The CDR3 runs to 11 residues. The CDR3 DNA follows: TGTGCCACCAGCGGAAATTCACCCCTCCACTTT. Translation gives CATSGNSPLHF.

This clonotype was recorded many times. V and J are TRBV27 and TRBJ1-6; 7 bases are shared with TRBD1. The CDR3 has 15 residues. The germline V gene encodes CDR1 MNHEY and CDR2 SMNVEV (reference sequence). J was trimmed by 7 bases and V by 3 bases; bases with no gene match: 6. In DNA form, the CDR3 reads TGTGCCAGCAGTTTCGTAGGGGGCGGAAATTCACCCCTCCACTTT. It yields the protein CASSFVGGGNSPLHF.

This clonotype was observed at least ten times. The chain couples TRBV7-8 to TRBJ2-3; 8 bases are shared with TRBD2. With V trimmed by 7 bases and J by 0 bases, 6 bases remained unmatched. CDR3 length: 15 residues. From germline, CDR1 is SGHVS and CDR2 FQNEAQ. The CDR3 region is CASTPTSGSTDTQYF. CDR3 coding DNA: TGTGCCAGCACCCCAACTAGCGGCAGCACAGATACGCAGTATTTT.

Ten or more counts support this clonotype. The V gene is TRBV7-9, the J gene TRBJ1-2; D is perhaps TRBD1 (6 bases). V gave up 1 base and J gave up 12 bases, with 12 bases separating them. CDR1 and CDR2 (germline): SEHNR, FQNEAQ (reference sequence). CDR3 size: 12 residues. The CDR3 DNA follows: TGTGCCAGCAGCTTAGATCAGGGGAGGCACACCTTC. Protein product: CASSLDQGRHTF. Drawing the rest from reference TRBV7-9 and TRBJ1-2, the complete variable domain is DTGVSQNPRHKITKRGQNVTFRCDPISEHNRLYWYRQTLGQGPEFLTYFQNEAQLEKSRLLSDRFSAERPKGSFSTLEIQRTEQGDSAMYLCASSLDQGRHTFGSGTRLTVV.

This clonotype has ten or more counts. The CDR3, as DNA: TGTGCCAGCAGCGCCGGGCCTGAGCAGTTCTTC. Amino acids: CASSAGPEQFF. The V gene is TRBV7-9, the J gene TRBJ2-1; D unclear. V was pared by 5 bases and J by 9 bases, with 8 bases between. The CDR3 has 11 amino acids. The germline V gene encodes CDR1 SEHNR and CDR2 FQNEAQ (reference sequence).

This clonotype was observed many times. CDR3 coding DNA: TGTGCCAGCACCCCTAATAGCGGGCGGAGCTCCTACGAGCAGTACTTC. Its protein is CASTPNSGRSSYEQYF. This chain joins TRBV6-5 and TRBJ2-7, with 7 bases matching TRBD2. Looked up from germline, CDR1 is MNHEY and CDR2 is SVGAGI. The CDR3 is 16 residues long. V was clipped by 7 bases and J by 0 bases; unmatched bases: 12.

This clonotype was counted at least ten times. The chain combines TRBV28 with TRBJ2-7; 7 bases are a match to TRBD2. J lost 0 bases, V lost 1 base, and 9 bases had no gene match. The CDR3 is 17 residues long. Germline CDR1 is MDHEN and CDR2 is SYDVKM. In nucleotides, the CDR3 is TGTGCCAGCAGTTTATCCCTACTAGCGCCAAGCTCCTACGAGCAGTACTTC. Encoded protein: CASSLSLLAPSSYEQYF.

This clonotype was seen at least ten times. The rearrangement uses TRBV20-1 and TRBJ1-1, with D unclear. The germline V gene encodes CDR1 DFQATT and CDR2 SNEGSKA (reference sequence). The ends were cut back, 3 bases at V and 0 bases at J, with 11 bases in the middle. The CDR3 loop spans 14 amino acids. CDR3 sequence reads: CSASRQPLNTEAFF. CDR3 DNA sequence: TGCAGTGCTAGTAGGCAGCCCTTGAACACTGAAGCTTTCTTT.

By proportion, this clonotype is medium-sized. This chain links TRBV5-1 with TRBJ1-1, with D unresolved. V was shortened by 3 bases and J by 1 base, with 7 bases between the two germline ends. Per germline, CDR1 SGHRS and CDR2 YFSETQ. The CDR3 sequence is 13 residues long. This chain's CDR3 is CASSYSGNTEAFF. CDR3 DNA: TGCGCCAGCAGCTACAGTGGGAACACTGAAGCTTTCTTT.

This clonotype was counted at least ten times. The chain combines TRBV6-4 with TRBJ2-1; D is undetermined. The CDR3 has 13 residues. CDR1 and CDR2 from the germline V gene are MRHNA and SNTAGT. Trimming took off 0 bases at V and 8 bases at J, with 8 bases between the two ends. CDR3 sequence: CASSDSNADEQFF. CDR3 bases: TGTGCCAGCAGTGACTCGAATGCGGATGAGCAGTTCTTC.

This clonotype was detected a few times. The chain joins TRBV5-8 to TRBJ2-1; a weak D match, TRBD2 (6 bases). This CDR3 spans 15 amino acids. The germline gives CDR1 SGHTS, CDR2 YDEGEE. V lost 5 bases, J lost 5 bases, and 17 bases lay in between. CDR3 protein: CASRPRERAHNEQFF. CDR3 nucleotide sequence: TGTGCCAGCAGACCCAGGGAGCGGGCCCACAATGAGCAGTTCTTC.

This clonotype was recorded at least ten times. CDR3 loop: CASSPLSLNEQFF. The CDR3, as DNA: TGTGCCAGCAGCCCCTTATCCCTCAATGAGCAGTTCTTC. V and J are TRBV28 and TRBJ2-1; the D is unclear. The CDR3 spans 13 residues. V lost 6 bases to trimming and J lost 6 bases, with 12 bases between them. Germline V gives CDR1 MDHEN, CDR2 SYDVKM.

This clonotype came up many times. The chain joins TRBV30 to TRBJ2-1; 8 bases agree with TRBD2. Germline CDR1 is GTSNPN and CDR2 is SVGIG (reference sequence). The trim removed 0 bases at V and 15 bases at J, leaving 7 bases unmatched. The CDR3 length is 12 residues. The CDR3 is CAWSVQRESLFF. CDR3 nucleotide sequence: TGTGCCTGGAGTGTACAGCGGGAGTCTCTGTTCTTC.

This clonotype was counted at least ten times. V usage is TRBV2 and J usage is TRBJ2-6; D is ambiguous. Germline V CDR1 and CDR2: SNHLY, FYNNEI. The CDR3 has 15 amino acids. Trimming removed 4 bases at V and 1 base at J, with 8 bases between. The CDR3 DNA follows: TGTGCCAGCAGTGTTTATGGGTCTGGGGCCAACGTCCTGACTTTC. Its translation: CASSVYGSGANVLTF.

In its sample, this clonotype is medium-sized. This chain links TRBV7-9 with TRBJ2-7; 7 nucleotides agree with TRBD2. The CDR3 is 14 amino acids. The germline CDR1 and CDR2 sequences are SEHNR and FQNEAQ (reference sequence). V dropped 0 bases and J dropped 5; count of bases not matched to a gene: 4. CDR3 DNA: TGTGCCAGCAGCTTAGCCGGCGGGAGTGACGAGCAGTACTTC. Translation: CASSLAGGSDEQYF.

V gene TRBV12-3 or TRBV12-4 combines with J gene TRBJ2-2, with 7 positions matching TRBD2. This CDR3 comprises 19 residues. Germline trimming cut 11 bases from V and 2 bases from J; bases unmatched to any gene: 23. The chain's CDR3 is CALSLVILGLAVNTGELFF. The CDR3 region has the DNA TGTGCCCTCAGTTTAGTTATTTTAGGGCTAGCGGTTAACACCGGGGAGCTGTTTTTT.

This clonotype is categorized as medium-sized. The chain links TRBV28 to TRBJ2-7; TRBD1 matches at 9 bases. Germline V gene lookup returns CDR1 MDHEN and CDR2 SYDVKM. V lost 10 bases and J lost 1; bases outside the gene matches: 5. The CDR3 sequence is 13 residues long. CDR3 loop: CATTGGRSYEQYF. The CDR3 nucleotides are TGTGCCACCACAGGGGGCCGGTCCTACGAGCAGTACTTC.

Relative to its sample, this clonotype is medium-sized. The V call is TRBV14, the J call TRBJ1-1; D is unclear. The germline V and J ends were trimmed by 5 bases and 8 bases, with 15 bases remaining between them. Germline V gene lookup returns CDR1 SGHDN and CDR2 FVKESK. The CDR3 is 13 amino acids. CDR3 loop: CASSKSRTGEAFF. The CDR3 nucleotides are TGTGCCAGCAGCAAGAGTCGGACGGGGGAAGCTTTCTTT. The whole variable domain, remainder taken from reference TRBV14 and TRBJ1-1, is EAGVTQFPSHSVIEKGQTVTLRCDPISGHDNLYWYRRVMGKEIKFLLHFVKESKQDESGMPNNRFLAERTGGTYSTLKVQPAELEDSGVYFCASSKSRTGEAFFGQGTRLTVV.